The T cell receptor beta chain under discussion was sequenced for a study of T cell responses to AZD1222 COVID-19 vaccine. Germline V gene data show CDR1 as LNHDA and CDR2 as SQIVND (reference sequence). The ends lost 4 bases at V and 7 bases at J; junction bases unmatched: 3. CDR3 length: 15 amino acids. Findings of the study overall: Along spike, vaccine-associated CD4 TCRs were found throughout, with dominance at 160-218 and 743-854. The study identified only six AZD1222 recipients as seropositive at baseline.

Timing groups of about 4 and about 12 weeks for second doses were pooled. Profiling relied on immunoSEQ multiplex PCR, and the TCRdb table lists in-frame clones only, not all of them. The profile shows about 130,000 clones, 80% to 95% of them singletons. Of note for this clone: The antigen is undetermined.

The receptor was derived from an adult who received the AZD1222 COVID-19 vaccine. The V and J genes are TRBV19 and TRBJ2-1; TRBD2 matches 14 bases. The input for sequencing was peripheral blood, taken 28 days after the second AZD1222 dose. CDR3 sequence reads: CASSTGLAGVNEQFF. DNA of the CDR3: TGTGCCAGTAGTACGGGACTAGCGGGAGTGAATGAGCAGTTCTTC.